This T cell receptor (beta chain) was recovered during a study of blood T cells in healthy people across ages. Primed by a sample-barcoded 5' primer and a J-beta primer mix, a second PCR proceeded for roughly 7 to 12 cycles. TCRdb re-called the 5' RACE reads with MiXCR, one entry per CDR3 protein. The sample consists of under 1,000,000 distinct CDR3 sequences, roughly 34% of them appearing once. Germline V gives CDR1 DFQATT, CDR2 SNEGSKA (reference sequence). CDR3 length equals 15 residues. Trimming took off 0 bases at V and 1 base at J, with 11 bases between the two ends. This chain uses TRBV20-1 with TRBJ2-3, with a tentative D call TRBD2 (7 bases). The TCR comes from a young man in good health. The sample taken for sequencing was blood. Here the CDR3 reads CSARDGGGRTDTQYF. The CDR3 nucleotides read TGCAGTGCTAGAGATGGCGGGGGCCGCACAGATACGCAGTATTTT.